A single sample gave rise to the 12 T cell receptor beta chains below, sequenced in a study of shared clonotypes between healthy human individuals. Repertoires were generated with immunoSEQ multiplex PCR, while TCRdb's copy carries only in-frame clones and drops some. The sample holds roughly 2.4 million clones, under 97% seen once. Sequencing was carried out using naive CD4+ T cells sorted from blood. Regarding subset: CD45RA+ positively selected. Receptor source: a man younger than 30 in good health.

The V call is TRBV2, the J call TRBJ2-7; possible D gene TRBD2, 5 bases. V was clipped by 7 bases and J by 3 bases, with 10 bases between them. CDR1 is SNHLY, CDR2 FYNNEI, per germline. The CDR3 runs to 12 residues. In DNA form, the CDR3 reads TGTGCCAGCAATCGAGGGATCTACGAGCAGTACTTC. Residues: CASNRGIYEQYF.

Notes on this clone: Other DNA sequences of this sample code for an identical CDR3. This chain links TRBV11-2 with TRBJ2-7; TRBD1 matches 7 bases. The CDR3 is 12 amino acids. CDR1 is SGHAT, CDR2 FQNNGV, per germline. The V segment lost 6 bases and the J segment 3 bases; nucleotides outside the gene matches: 2. The CDR3 region is CASSRDSYEQYF. CDR3 DNA sequence: TGTGCCAGCAGTCGGGACAGCTACGAGCAGTACTTC.

V is TRBV11-2 and J is TRBJ1-4; maybe TRBD1 (6 bases). Germline-derived CDR1 and CDR2 are SGHAT and FQNNGV. The ends were cut back, 5 bases at V and 0 bases at J, with 10 bases in the middle. The CDR3 extends over 15 amino acids. The DNA of the CDR3 is TGTGCCAGCAGCCGACAGGATGCAACTAATGAAAAACTGTTTTTT. Residues: CASSRQDATNEKLFF. Looking up the rest from reference TRBV11-2 and TRBJ1-4 gives the full variable domain: EAGVAQSPRYKIIEKRQSVAFWCNPISGHATLYWYQQILGQGPKLLIQFQNNGVVDDSQLPKDRFSAERLKGVDSTLKIQPAKLEDSAVYLCASSRQDATNEKLFFGSGTQLSVL.

The chain couples TRBV9 to TRBJ2-1; 8 nucleotides match TRBD2. CDR3 length equals 18 residues. The J segment lost 2 bases and the V segment lost 1 base, leaving 11 bases of the junction unmatched. Per the germline V gene, CDR1 is SGDLS and CDR2 is YYNGEE. This chain's CDR3 is CASSVRGNGREAYNEQFF. The CDR3 DNA follows: TGTGCCAGCAGCGTACGGGGGAATGGGCGGGAGGCCTACAATGAGCAGTTCTTC.

The chain has TRBV19 and TRBJ1-2, with 9 bases identical to TRBD1. Trimming took 8 bases from V and 7 from J; bases not matched to a gene: 8. The germline CDR1 and CDR2 sequences are LNHDA and SQIVND (reference sequence). This CDR3 has 13 residues. The CDR3 spells CASCNRGRSGYTF. The CDR3 bases are TGTGCCAGTTGTAACAGGGGGCGAAGTGGCTACACCTTC.

This clone was counted between two and nine times. The chain has TRBV18 and TRBJ2-5; possibly TRBD2 for D (6 bases). The end of the DNA is better explained by TRBJ2-7, so the J call may be wrong. The CDR3 length is 14 residues. Germline V gene data show CDR1 as KGHSH and CDR2 as LQKENI. The CDR3 loop is CASSLGGASYEQYF. The CDR3 bases are TGTGCCAGCTCACTGGGCGGGGCCAGTTACGAGCAGTACTTC.

As regards this clone: Other DNA sequences in this sample translate to the same CDR3. The chain employs TRBV6-5 and TRBJ1-1, with TRBD1 as a possible D gene (5 bases). CDR3 length: 14 amino acids. V was trimmed by 6 bases and J by 1 base, leaving 12 bases between them. The V gene's germline CDR1 is MNHEY and CDR2 SVGAGI. The chain's CDR3 is CASSPGTANTEAFF. The CDR3 region has the DNA TGTGCCAGCAGCCCCGGGACGGCGAACACTGAAGCTTTCTTT.

This clone showed up just once. The chain combines TRBV28 with TRBJ2-5, with 8 bases aligning to TRBD2. The J segment lost 3 bases and the V segment lost 7 bases, leaving 7 bases of the junction unmatched. The CDR3 is 14 residues long. The germline V gene has CDR1 MDHEN and CDR2 SYDVKM. The CDR3 coding sequence is TGTGCCAGCAAGTCCACTAGCGGAGAAGAGACCCAGTACTTC. Translation: CASKSTSGEETQYF. The variable domain in full, with the rest retrieved from reference TRBV28 and TRBJ2-5, is DVKVTQSSRYLVKRTGEKVFLECVQDMDHENMFWYRQDPGLGLRLIYFSYDVKMKEKGDIPEGYSVSREKKERFSLILESASTNQTSMYLCASKSTSGEETQYFGPGTRLLVL.

This clone was counted between two and nine times. V usage is TRBV7-2 and J usage is TRBJ2-5; D is perhaps TRBD1 (5 bases). With 3 bases removed from V and 4 bases from J, the gap between germline ends came to 12 bases. This CDR3 is 14 amino acids long. The germline CDR1 and CDR2 sequences are SGHTA and FQGNSA. CDR3 DNA: TGTGCCAGCAGCTTTATTGCCCAGGGAGAGACCCAGTACTTC. The encoded protein is CASSFIAQGETQYF.

The chain joins TRBV6-1 to TRBJ2-5, with TRBD2 matching over 7 bases. The CDR3 extends over 12 amino acids. Germline assignment: CDR1 MNHNS and CDR2 SASEGT. J gave up 5 bases and V 7 bases, and 4 bases lay outside the gene matches. In nucleotides, the CDR3 is TGTGCCAGCAAGGGAGGGAGGGAGACCCAGTACTTC. Its translation: CASKGGRETQYF.

This clone was detected once. The chain recombines TRBV11-3 with TRBJ2-5; 9 bases line up with TRBD2. The CDR3 contains 16 residues. V lost 3 bases, J lost 5 bases, and 10 bases stayed unmatched. The germline V gene has CDR1 SGHNT and CDR2 YENEEA. Here the CDR3 DNA reads TGTGCCAGCAGCTTGGGGGGTAGCGGGAGAGAGGAGACCCAGTACTTC. Translating it yields CASSLGGSGREETQYF.

This clone is a singleton in its sample. The same CDR3 also results from other DNA sequences found in this sample. This chain uses TRBV5-1 with TRBJ2-3; D call uncertain. This CDR3 comprises 14 residues. V lost 0 bases, J lost 1 base, and 6 bases lay in between. Germline values: CDR1 SGHRS, CDR2 YFSETQ. The CDR3 reads CASSLGSGTDTQYF. The CDR3 DNA sequence: TGCGCCAGCAGCTTGGGGAGCGGCACAGATACGCAGTATTTT.